The 25 T cell receptor beta chains in this list originate from one sample, sequenced in a study of low-dose radiotherapy and immunotherapy resistance in tumors. Specified time point: after trial treatment. Indicated treatment: LDRT plus nivolumab, ipilimumab, low-dose cyclophosphamide and aspirin (RACIN trial). TRAV- and TRBV-specific primers were used for first-strand cDNA, which covered alpha and beta chains. The TCRs were subjected to amplification over approximately 18 PCR cycles employing a constant-region primer in conjunction with a V-primer adapter. MiXCR was run by TCRdb on the reads, yielding one entry per CDR3 protein. The sample carries tens of thousands of distinct CDR3 sequences, more than 20% recorded once. The source was PBMCs, collected after low-dose radiotherapy plus immunotherapy. Receptor source: a female donor with ovarian cancer.

This clonotype was detected many times. The chain links TRBV12-3 or TRBV12-4 to TRBJ2-3, with D perhaps TRBD2 (5 bases). The CDR3 runs to 15 residues. V shed 3 bases and J shed 4 bases, with 14 bases lying between them. CDR3 nucleotides: TGTGCCAGCAGTTTCGGCGGACTTGGGGCAGATACGCAGTATTTT. This encodes CASSFGGLGADTQYF.

This clonotype appeared many times. The chain links TRBV11-2 to TRBJ2-2; D unclear. Germline CDR1 reads SGHAT; CDR2 reads FQNNGV. The CDR3 loop spans 14 amino acids. Trimming pared 5 bases from V and 3 bases from J, leaving 10 bases between. CDR3 sequence: CASSLIAYTGELFF. In DNA form, the CDR3 reads TGTGCCAGCAGCCTAATAGCTTACACCGGGGAGCTGTTTTTT.

This clonotype has at least ten counts. The chain has TRBV15 and TRBJ1-4, with 12 bases lining up with TRBD1. Germline V gene data show CDR1 as LNHNV and CDR2 as YYDKDF (reference sequence). Trimming at V came to 7 bases and at J to 10 bases, leaving 13 bases not matched to a gene. The CDR3 is made up of 16 amino acids. CDR3 coding DNA: TGTGCCACCACCTCGGGACAGGGGGCGAACGCAGGAAAACTGTTTTTT. This translates into CATTSGQGANAGKLFF.

In the case of this clonotype: With a far larger clone one base away, a read error is the likely cause. The rearrangement joins TRBV4-3 to TRBJ1-3; weak D call: TRBD1 (5 bases). Trimming cost V 4 bases and J 0 bases, with 16 bases left between them. The CDR3 runs 17 residues. Germline values: CDR1 LGHNA, CDR2 YSLEER. The CDR3 nucleotides read TGCGCCAGCAGCCGAGATCCGGGGGAGAGCTCTGGAAACACCATATATTTT. Residues: CASSRDPGESSGNTIYF.

This clonotype was seen many times. The V and J genes are TRBV29-1 and TRBJ2-5; TRBD1 matches 7 bases. J lost 1 base, V lost 6 bases, and 14 bases had no gene match. This CDR3 region has 16 residues. Germline V CDR1 and CDR2: SQVTM, ANQGSEA. CDR3 protein: CSVSLPGQTIQETQYF. CDR3 in DNA: TGCAGCGTCTCCTTGCCGGGACAGACGATCCAAGAGACCCAGTACTTC.

This clonotype was recorded only once. Its ends do not fully match the called genes, so a read error is possible. Written as DNA, the CDR3 is TGTGCCAGCAGCTTGGGGAGGGCGGAGACCCAGTACTTC. This codes for CASSLGRAETQYF. The chain couples TRBV5-3 to TRBJ2-5, with 7 bases aligning to TRBD2. TRBV5-3 is flagged as an ORF with uncertain function. CDR3 length equals 13 residues.

This clonotype was counted at least ten times. The chain joins TRBV4-3 to TRBJ2-5, with 9 nucleotides matching TRBD2. The CDR3 sequence is 15 residues long. Germline V gives CDR1 LGHNA, CDR2 YSLEER. Trimming removed 0 bases from V and 5 bases from J; junction bases left unmatched: 4. CDR3 loop: CASSQDIGLAETQYF. For the CDR3, the DNA is TGCGCCAGCAGCCAAGATATAGGACTAGCGGAGACCCAGTACTTC.

This clonotype has a count of ten or more. This chain joins TRBV5-6 and TRBJ2-7; D tentatively fits TRBD1 or TRBD2 (6 bases each). Germline V gene data show CDR1 as SGHDT and CDR2 as YYEEEE. This CDR3 has 13 amino acids. With 1 base removed from V and 7 bases from J, the gap between germline ends came to 12 bases. The CDR3 sequence: CASSLSGAREQYF. The CDR3 nucleotides read TGTGCCAGCAGCTTGTCGGGGGCGCGGGAGCAGTACTTC.

The genes are TRBV4-1 and TRBJ2-3, with D uncertain. V lost 0 bases and J 2 bases, leaving 9 bases between the germline ends. This CDR3 contains 15 residues. CDR1 is MGHRA and CDR2 is YSYEKL in the germline V gene. In DNA form, the CDR3 reads TGCGCCAGCAGCCAAGACGCGACTTACACAGATACGCAGTATTTT. Translated, it gives CASSQDATYTDTQYF.

As regards this clonotype: One base away lies a much larger clone, so this may be a sequencing read error. The gene calls are TRBV4-1 and TRBJ2-2; D is unclear. CDR1 MGHRA and CDR2 YSYEKL come from the germline V gene. The CDR3 is made up of 17 amino acids. V lost 0 bases, J lost 0 bases, and 11 bases lay in between. The CDR3 loop is CASSQDEDGANTGELFF. CDR3 sequence (DNA): TGCGCCAGCAGCCAAGATGAGGACGGCGCGAACACCGGGGAGCTGTTTTTT.

Many counts were recorded for this clonotype. The J gene is TRBJ2-1, the V gene TRBV7-9; 7 nucleotides match TRBD2. CDR1 is SEHNR, CDR2 FQNEAQ, per germline (reference sequence). The CDR3 extends over 15 amino acids. V lost 4 bases to trimming and J lost 8 bases; unmatched junction nucleotides: 11. CDR3 sequence: CASSWWAGVEDEQFF. Here the CDR3 DNA reads TGTGCCAGCAGCTGGTGGGCGGGAGTTGAGGATGAGCAGTTCTTC.

This clonotype was detected ten times or more. V usage is TRBV29-1 and J usage is TRBJ2-2; TRBD2 is a possible D gene (6 bases). Deletions cut 5 bases from V and 3 bases from J, with 10 bases between. This CDR3 spans 13 amino acids. Per the germline V gene, CDR1 is SQVTM and CDR2 is ANQGSEA. CDR3 DNA: TGCAGCGTTTCGACTAGAGACACCGGGGAGCTGTTTTTT. This codes for CSVSTRDTGELFF.

The rearrangement uses TRBV7-2 and TRBJ2-7; the match to TRBD1 covers 9 bases. The CDR3 totals 15 residues. Per the germline V gene, CDR1 is SGHTA and CDR2 is FQGNSA. After removal of 4 bases from V and 4 bases from J, the junction contained 8 bases not matched to a gene. The CDR3 spells CASSYRTGVEYEQYF. The DNA for the CDR3 is TGTGCCAGCAGCTATCGGACAGGGGTGGAATACGAGCAGTACTTC.

This clonotype was recorded a few times. Because the CDR3's place on the DNA is in doubt, the DNA is left out and the CDR3 is given as listed by TCRdb. V gene TRBV6-2 or TRBV6-3 combines with J gene TRBJ2-2; the table's TRBD2 call for D was not verified on the DNA. Termini included, the CDR3 measures 20 amino acids. Germline lookup yields CDR1 MNHEY and CDR2 SVGEGT. CDR3 residues: CASSSARVSGRSNTGELFFF.

This clonotype has ten or more counts. The chain employs TRBV15 and TRBJ1-2; D is unresolved. V lost 0 bases and J lost 2, with 16 bases in between. This CDR3 has 17 residues. Germline values: CDR1 LNHNV, CDR2 YYDKDF (reference sequence). The CDR3 region has the DNA TGTGCCACCAGCAGAGATTTAGTTATTGGCAGGAACTATGGCTACACCTTC. It codes for CATSRDLVIGRNYGYTF.

This clonotype was observed at least ten times. The chain combines TRBV9 with TRBJ2-7; D may be TRBD1 (6 bases). The V and J ends lost 4 bases and 2 bases respectively, with 13 bases between them. The CDR3 length is 14 residues. The germline V gene encodes CDR1 SGDLS and CDR2 YYNGEE. DNA for the CDR3: TGTGCCAGCAGCCTGAGACAGGAAACCTACGAGCAGTACTTC. Translated, it gives CASSLRQETYEQYF.

This chain connects TRBV29-1 to TRBJ2-1; unclear D gene. This CDR3 is 13 amino acids long. The V and J ends lost 4 bases and 8 bases respectively, with 15 bases between them. Germline lookup yields CDR1 SQVTM and CDR2 ANQGSEA. The CDR3 is CSVGHGWYDEQFF. CDR3 bases: TGCAGCGTTGGTCATGGCTGGTACGATGAGCAGTTCTTC.

Ten or more counts support this clonotype. V usage is TRBV6-2 or TRBV6-3 and J usage is TRBJ2-7, with TRBD2 matching 13 bases. The CDR3 runs to 14 residues. Germline V gene sequence: CDR1 MNHEY, CDR2 SVGEGT. Unmatched junction bases numbered 5, after V lost 5 bases and J lost 7 bases. CDR3 amino acids: CASSGLAGEREQYF. The CDR3 region has the DNA TGTGCCAGCAGTGGACTAGCGGGAGAACGGGAGCAGTACTTC.

For the CDR3, the DNA is TGCAGTGCTAGAAAGTCGGGGGTCTCCTACGAGCAGTACTTC. This sequence encodes CSARKSGVSYEQYF. The rearrangement links TRBV20-1 to TRBJ2-7; possible D gene TRBD2, 6 bases. The CDR3 extends over 14 amino acids. Trimming shortened V by 2 bases and J by 0 bases, and 11 bases separated the two germline ends. Germline assignment: CDR1 DFQATT and CDR2 SNEGSKA (reference sequence).

The V call is TRBV5-6, the J call TRBJ1-5; D gene uncertain. This CDR3 has 16 amino acids. V lost 4 bases to trimming and J lost 0 bases, with 14 bases between them. Per the germline V gene, CDR1 is SGHDT and CDR2 is YYEEEE. In nucleotides, the CDR3 is TGTGCCAGCAGCCAAACCAGAGGTTATAGCAATCAGCCCCAGCATTTT. Amino acid sequence: CASSQTRGYSNQPQHF.

This clonotype was seen repeatedly, ten times or more. The chain recombines TRBV12-5 with TRBJ2-1; 7 nucleotides match TRBD2. V dropped 1 base and J dropped 0; count of bases not matched to a gene: 3. Germline-derived CDR1 and CDR2 are LGHNT and FRNRAP. This CDR3 has 16 amino acids. Here the CDR3 DNA reads TGTGCTAGTGGTTTGGGAGCGGGAAACTCCTACAATGAGCAGTTCTTC. This translates into CASGLGAGNSYNEQFF. The variable domain in full, completed from reference TRBV12-5 and TRBJ2-1, reads DARVTQTPRHKVTEMGQEVTMRCQPILGHNTVFWYRQTMMQGLELLAYFRNRAPLDDSGMPKDRFSAEMPDATLATLKIQPSEPRDSAVYFCASGLGAGNSYNEQFFGPGTRLTVL.

The gene calls are TRBV29-1 and TRBJ2-3; no clear D. Germline assignment: CDR1 SQVTM and CDR2 ANQGSEA. The CDR3 totals 11 residues. V lost 4 bases and J lost 4, with 6 bases in between. For the CDR3, the DNA is TGCAGCGTTGGAGGTTCAGATACGCAGTATTTT. This sequence encodes CSVGGSDTQYF.

This clonotype has at least ten counts. The chain combines TRBV29-1 with TRBJ2-7; TRBD1 agrees at 7 bases. Unmatched junction bases numbered 14, after V lost 0 bases and J lost 0 bases. CDR1 SQVTM and CDR2 ANQGSEA come from the germline V gene. The CDR3 covers 18 residues. CDR3 nucleotides: TGCAGCGTTGAAGAGCATACAGGGGCCGGTCTTTTCTCCTACGAGCAGTACTTC. Translating it yields CSVEEHTGAGLFSYEQYF.

This clonotype was seen only once. The chain combines TRBV6-2 or TRBV6-3 with TRBJ2-3, with 8 nucleotides matching TRBD2. There are 18 residues in the CDR3. Germline assignment: CDR1 MNHEY and CDR2 SVGEGT. The junction had 16 bases not matched to a gene; V was cut back by 2 bases and J by 6 bases. The CDR3 protein is CASSYEPGRGTRGDTQYF. The DNA of the CDR3 is TGTGCCAGCAGTTACGAACCCGGGAGGGGGACTAGGGGTGATACGCAGTATTTT.

This clonotype was counted at least ten times. This rearrangement joins TRBV4-3 to TRBJ2-1; weak D call: TRBD2 (6 bases). The CDR3 has 16 residues. Trimming cost V 0 bases and J 5 bases, with 14 bases left between them. The germline CDR1 and CDR2 sequences are LGHNA and YSLEER. The CDR3 reads CASSQDFGGVHNEQFF. The CDR3 DNA reads as TGCGCCAGCAGCCAAGATTTCGGGGGAGTACACAATGAGCAGTTCTTC.